The clone carrying this TCR beta chain was recorded at least ten times. Molecular barcoding with unique molecular identifiers was used for the TCRbeta library. TCRdb passed the PCR reads through MiXCR, listing each CDR3 protein once. The table lists around 200,000 distinct CDR3 sequences, about 6.4% of them singletons. These data are taken from a study of T-cell reconstitution after alpha-beta-depleted transplantation in children. The CDR3 covers 15 residues. V gave up 6 bases and J gave up 5 bases; unmatched junction bases: 3. The chain is built from TRBV12-3 or TRBV12-4 and TRBJ2-2; TRBD2 matches at 13 bases. The clonotype originates from a human donor who donated a stem cell graft to a child with Wiskott-Aldrich syndrome. The sample in question was PBMCs from the stem cell graft donor, obtained from the stem cell graft. CDR3 region: CASSMGLAGTGELFF. In DNA form, the CDR3 reads TGTGCCAGCAGCATGGGACTAGCGGGAACCGGGGAGCTGTTTTTT.